These 24 T cell receptor beta chains were all obtained from the same sample, sequenced in a study of neurological immune-mediated disorders. Indicated time point: longitudinal time-point 2. TCRdb reprocessed the 5' RACE reads via MiXCR and lists one record per CDR3 protein. This sample has 81,000 or so distinct CDR3 sequences, with 13% found just once. Material for sequencing was PBMCs. Receptors originate from a female donor with HTLV-1-associated myelopathy (HAM/TSP).

This clonotype was seen many times. The chain employs TRBV7-2 and TRBJ2-5; TRBD1 matches 8 bases. In germline, CDR1 is SGHTA, CDR2 FQGNSA. With V trimmed by 5 bases and J by 6 bases, 8 bases remained unmatched. The CDR3 runs 14 residues. The CDR3 DNA follows: TGTGCCAGCAGCCCTAACAGGGGGAGGCAGACCCAGTACTTC. Protein sequence: CASSPNRGRQTQYF.

As for this clonotype: This may arise from a read error, as a much more abundant clone is one base away. This chain connects TRBV27 to TRBJ2-3; 8 nucleotides align to TRBD1. The germline V gene encodes CDR1 MNHEY and CDR2 SMNVEV (reference sequence). The CDR3 spans 16 residues. The CDR3 nucleotides read TGTGCCAGCAGACACACAGGGGGGAGATCCACAGATGCGCAGTATTTT. It yields the protein CASRHTGGRSTDAQYF.

The sample holds many counts of this clonotype. This sequence joins TRBV5-1 and TRBJ1-6; tentatively, D is TRBD1 (5 bases). The CDR3 is 14 amino acids. The ends were cut back, 4 bases at V and 10 bases at J, with 15 bases in the middle. The germline V gene has CDR1 SGHRS and CDR2 YFSETQ. In nucleotides, the CDR3 is TGCGCCAGCAGCCCCCAGGGACCAACCTCACCCCTCCACTTT. This sequence encodes CASSPQGPTSPLHF.

This clonotype was seen many times. The V gene is TRBV11-2, the J gene TRBJ2-1; TRBD1 might be the D (9 bases). V shed 3 bases and J shed 8 bases, with 17 bases lying between them. The germline V gene encodes CDR1 SGHAT and CDR2 FQNNGV. The CDR3 is made up of 15 amino acids. This chain's CDR3 is CASSFSGTGSDEQFF. CDR3 DNA: TGTGCCAGCAGCTTTAGCGGGACAGGGAGCGATGAGCAGTTCTTC.

This clonotype was detected many times. The V call is TRBV24-1, the J call TRBJ1-1; D call uncertain. The V end lost 4 bases, the J end lost 7 bases, and 18 bases lay between the germline ends. Germline V gene lookup returns CDR1 KGHDR and CDR2 SFDVKD. This CDR3 spans 15 amino acids. The CDR3 reads CATSEYLVDKDEAFF. The CDR3, as DNA: TGTGCCACCAGTGAATACCTCGTCGACAAGGATGAAGCTTTCTTT.

This clonotype showed up just a few times. This chain connects TRBV14 to TRBJ2-7; no reliable D call. This CDR3 is built from 11 residues. Per germline, CDR1 SGHDN and CDR2 FVKESK. V gave up 1 base and J gave up 9 bases, with 7 bases separating them. The CDR3 DNA sequence: TGTGCCAGCAGCCAAGCTTACCTGCAGTACTTC. Residues: CASSQAYLQYF.

This clonotype was recorded many times. The J gene is TRBJ2-2, the V gene TRBV5-1; D remains unclear. V lost 5 bases and J lost 1, with 18 bases in between. This CDR3 is built from 17 residues. The germline CDR1 and CDR2 sequences are SGHRS and YFSETQ. DNA for the CDR3: TGCGCCAGCAGTCAATCCTGGACGTATCAGAACACCGGGGAGCTGTTTTTT. This codes for CASSQSWTYQNTGELFF.

The sample holds many counts of this clonotype. The chain combines TRBV5-1 with TRBJ2-1, with 13 bases aligning to TRBD2. In germline, CDR1 is SGHRS, CDR2 YFSETQ. The length of the CDR3 is 17 residues. With 2 bases clipped from V and 6 bases from J, the junction kept 8 bases outside the gene matches. The CDR3 protein is CASSFGTSGALRNEQFF. Here the CDR3 DNA reads TGCGCCAGCAGCTTTGGGACTAGCGGGGCCCTCCGCAATGAGCAGTTCTTC.

CDR3 loop: CASSFLGSYGYTF. Written as DNA, the CDR3 is TGCGCCAGCAGCTTTTTGGGATCCTATGGCTACACCTTC. The chain joins TRBV5-1 to TRBJ1-2, with unresolved D. V lost 2 bases and J 4 bases, leaving 9 bases between the germline ends. Germline V gene lookup returns CDR1 SGHRS and CDR2 YFSETQ. This CDR3 has 13 residues.

This clonotype showed up many times. J is TRBJ1-1 and V is TRBV5-1, with 7 bases matching TRBD1. Germline CDR1 reads SGHRS; CDR2 reads YFSETQ. The CDR3 has 11 amino acids. J was trimmed by 11 bases and V by 2 bases; bases with no gene match: 3. In DNA, the CDR3 is TGCGCCAGCAGCTTAGGACAGGAGGCTTTCTTT. This codes for CASSLGQEAFF.

This clonotype came up many times. This chain uses TRBV20-1 with TRBJ1-1; perhaps TRBD1 as D (5 bases). The CDR3 has 13 residues. V was clipped by 6 bases and J by 0 bases, with 11 bases between them. The germline gives CDR1 DFQATT, CDR2 SNEGSKA (reference sequence). The CDR3 region has the DNA TGCAGTGCCCTGGGGGTCATGAACACTGAAGCTTTCTTT. The encoded protein is CSALGVMNTEAFF.

The sample holds many counts of this clonotype. J is TRBJ1-2 and V is TRBV28; 7 bases align to TRBD1. The V segment lost 5 bases and the J segment 5 bases; nucleotides outside the gene matches: 11. CDR1 and CDR2 from the germline V gene are MDHEN and SYDVKM. The CDR3 length is 15 residues. The CDR3: CASSPADRRTYGYTF. CDR3 in DNA: TGTGCCAGCAGTCCCGCGGACAGGAGAACATATGGCTACACCTTC.

This clonotype was observed at least ten times. V usage is TRBV5-1 and J usage is TRBJ2-4; D is undetermined. The V end lost 6 bases, the J end lost 1 base, and 11 bases lay between the germline ends. The CDR3 has 14 residues. Germline V gives CDR1 SGHRS, CDR2 YFSETQ. The chain's CDR3 is CASKISEAKNIQYF. The CDR3 DNA is TGCGCCAGCAAAATAAGTGAGGCCAAAAACATTCAGTACTTC.

This clonotype has a count of ten or more. The genes are TRBV5-1 and TRBJ2-1, with 7 bases matching TRBD2. This CDR3 has 16 residues. V shed 4 bases and J 4 bases; nucleotides not matched to a gene: 11. In germline, CDR1 is SGHRS, CDR2 YFSETQ. The CDR3 DNA sequence: TGCGCCAGCAGCCTAGAGATGGGGGGGGAATACAATGAGCAGTTCTTC. Amino acids: CASSLEMGGEYNEQFF.

The chain employs TRBV20-1 and TRBJ1-2, with D hard to call. V dropped 0 bases and J dropped 2 bases, with 13 bases sitting between them. CDR1 is DFQATT, CDR2 SNEGSKA, per germline (reference sequence). This CDR3 has 15 residues. The CDR3 region is CSARDTKTPNYGYTF. The CDR3 DNA is TGCAGTGCTAGAGATACCAAGACACCGAACTATGGCTACACCTTC.

This clonotype appeared a few times. This chain joins TRBV27 and TRBJ2-3; 10 nucleotides match TRBD2. Germline V gene lookup returns CDR1 MNHEY and CDR2 SMNVEV (reference sequence). There are 16 residues in the CDR3. V lost 2 bases to trimming and J lost 1 base; unmatched junction nucleotides: 3. As DNA, the CDR3 is TGTGCCAGCAGTTTAACCAGCGGGGGGGGCACAGATACGCAGTATTTT. Amino acid sequence: CASSLTSGGGTDTQYF.

This clonotype was seen repeatedly, ten times or more. CDR3 region: CSARSIGGLHF. For the CDR3, the DNA is TGCAGTGCTCGCTCTATAGGAGGCCTCCACTTT. V and J are TRBV20-1 and TRBJ1-6, with D hard to call. V was pared by 5 bases and J by 15 bases, with 14 bases between. The length of the CDR3 is 11 residues. The germline gives CDR1 DFQATT, CDR2 SNEGSKA (reference sequence).

This clonotype has ten or more counts. V and J are TRBV5-1 and TRBJ2-6; D is uncertain. Germline V gene data show CDR1 as SGHRS and CDR2 as YFSETQ. Trimming shortened V by 3 bases and J by 4 bases, and 8 bases separated the two germline ends. The CDR3 is 14 residues long. For the CDR3, the DNA is TGCGCCAGCAGCTCGGCCTCCGGGGCCAACGTCCTGACTTTC. Amino acids: CASSSASGANVLTF.

This clonotype has ten or more counts. The chain couples TRBV6-5 to TRBJ2-4, with TRBD1 identical over 8 bases. V shed 5 bases, J shed 6 bases, and the junction held 6 bases outside the gene matches. Germline-derived CDR1 and CDR2 are MNHEY and SVGAGI. The CDR3 is 14 residues long. The CDR3 sequence is CASSSSGGRNIQYF. CDR3 coding DNA: TGTGCCAGCAGTAGCTCAGGGGGCAGAAACATTCAGTACTTC.

The table lists this clonotype with many counts. The chain links TRBV12-3 or TRBV12-4 to TRBJ2-7; unclear D gene. The V end lost 6 bases, the J end lost 5 bases, and 11 bases lay between the germline ends. This CDR3 is 12 amino acids long. The CDR3 loop is CASSTPDHEQYF. In DNA, the CDR3 is TGTGCCAGCAGCACTCCGGACCACGAGCAGTACTTC.

As regards this clonotype: This may arise from a read error, as a much more abundant clone is one base away. The gene calls are TRBV12-3 or TRBV12-4 and TRBJ2-1; D possibly corresponds to TRBD2 (5 bases). The CDR3 loop spans 12 amino acids. V gave up 8 bases and J gave up 9 bases, with 14 bases separating them. The DNA of the CDR3 is TGTGCCAGCTCGGCGGTGGGGAGTGAGCAGTTCTTC. Amino acids: CASSAVGSEQFF.

The V and J genes are TRBV7-2 and TRBJ2-3; TRBD2 might be the D (5 bases). V was shortened by 5 bases and J by 0 bases, with 9 bases between the two germline ends. The CDR3 spans 14 residues. Germline V gene data show CDR1 as SGHTA and CDR2 as FQGNSA. CDR3: CASSGRSSTDTQYF. CDR3 bases: TGTGCCAGCAGCGGGAGATCTAGCACAGATACGCAGTATTTT.

This clonotype was seen ten or more times. The V gene is TRBV28, the J gene TRBJ2-1; 9 nucleotides agree with TRBD2. J lost 10 bases, V lost 5 bases, and 6 bases had no gene match. CDR1 is MDHEN and CDR2 is SYDVKM in the germline V gene. This CDR3 has 13 amino acids. CDR3 DNA: TGTGCCAGCAGTGAGGGGGGGACTAGCGAGCAGTTCTTC. It is translated as CASSEGGTSEQFF.

The rearrangement links TRBV20-1 to TRBJ2-7; 8 bases are shared with TRBD1. Germline V lookup: CDR1 DFQATT, CDR2 SNEGSKA (reference sequence). The CDR3 has 15 amino acids. Trimming took 5 bases from V and 3 from J; bases not matched to a gene: 12. The CDR3 loop reads CSAHRRQGPVYEQYF. The CDR3 DNA follows: TGCAGTGCTCACAGAAGACAGGGGCCGGTCTACGAGCAGTACTTC.